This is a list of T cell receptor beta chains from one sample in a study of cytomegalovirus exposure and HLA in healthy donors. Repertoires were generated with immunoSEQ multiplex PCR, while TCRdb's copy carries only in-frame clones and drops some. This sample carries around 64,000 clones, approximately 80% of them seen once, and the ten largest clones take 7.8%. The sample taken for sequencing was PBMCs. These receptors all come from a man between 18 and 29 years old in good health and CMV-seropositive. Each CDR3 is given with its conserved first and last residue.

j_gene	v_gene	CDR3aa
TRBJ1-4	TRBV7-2	CASSIMRSGKLFF
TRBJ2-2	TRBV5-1	CASSFPDRGGELFF
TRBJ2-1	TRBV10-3	CAISVAGVPEQFF
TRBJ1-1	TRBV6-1	CASARETEAFF
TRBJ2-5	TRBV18	CASSPFGRQETQYF
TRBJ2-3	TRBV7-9	CASSQAAGVTDTQYF
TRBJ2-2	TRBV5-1	CASSGGVFNTGELFF
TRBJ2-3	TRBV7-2	CASSLGEENTQYF
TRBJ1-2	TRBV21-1	CASSKAEGYVNGYTF
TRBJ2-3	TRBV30	CAWSGGVTDTQYF
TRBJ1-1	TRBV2	CASSGLGMGSTEAFF
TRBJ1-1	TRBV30	CAWSVGGDTEAFF
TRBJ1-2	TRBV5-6	CASSLATTGGGYTF
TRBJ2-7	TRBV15	CATSRGQTERYEQYF
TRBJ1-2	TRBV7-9	CASSLGQSYGYTF
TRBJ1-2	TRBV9	CASSPGQGAGGYTF
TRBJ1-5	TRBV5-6	CASSLSRINQPQHF
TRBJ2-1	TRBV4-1	CASSQALGAGNEQFF
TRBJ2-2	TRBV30	CAWSRDWDTGELFF
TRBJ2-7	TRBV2	CASRTGGVYEQYF
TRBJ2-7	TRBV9	CASSGSGRGSEQYF
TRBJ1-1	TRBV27	CASSSTMNTEAFF
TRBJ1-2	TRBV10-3	CAISLIQDYGYTF
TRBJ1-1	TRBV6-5	CATTGVGTEAFF
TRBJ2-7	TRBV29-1	CSVRGSYEQYF
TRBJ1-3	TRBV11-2	CASSLGTGPTIYF
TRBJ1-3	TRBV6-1	CASSIQGDSGNTIYF
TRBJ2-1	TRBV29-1	CSAATLKADYEQFF
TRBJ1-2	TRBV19	CASSDRGVDYGYTF
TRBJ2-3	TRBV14	CASSQDTSTGAYF
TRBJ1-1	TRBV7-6	CASSSGTETEAFF
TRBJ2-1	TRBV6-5	CASKFYSGNEQFF
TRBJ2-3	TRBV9	CASSVGSSNTDTQYF
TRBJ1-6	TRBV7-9	CASSLEVINSPLHF
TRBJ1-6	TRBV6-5	CASSSLQGGGSPLHF
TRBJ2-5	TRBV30	CAWGLAVQETQYF
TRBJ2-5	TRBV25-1	CASSEYVGPGETQYF
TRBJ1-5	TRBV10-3	CAISDMNQPQHF
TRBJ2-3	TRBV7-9	CASSQARDTETQYF
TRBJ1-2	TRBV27	CASSWSQGYGYTF
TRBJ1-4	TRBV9	CASSVGTGGYEKLFF
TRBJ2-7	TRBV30	CAWSGTGTGVTYEQYF
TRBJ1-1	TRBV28	CASSLPRRQLNTEAFF
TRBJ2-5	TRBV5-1	CASSWRGGLGQETQYF
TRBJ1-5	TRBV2	CASRGRGGGNQPQHF